Listed below are T cell receptor beta chains from one sample, sequenced in a study of T cell repertoires in cytomegalovirus infection. TCRdb processed the reads anew with MiXCR; each CDR3 protein has one entry. The repertoire holds about 130,000 distinct CDR3 sequences, more than 20% seen once, with approximately 35% in the top ten. These receptors are not linked to any known antigen. Source material: PBMCs, sequenced either directly or after in vitro stimulation (not recorded which). Receptors were obtained from a human donor in good health (CMV status not recorded). Some clones in this sample may be carry-over from other donors' samples. Each CDR3 is given with its conserved first and last residue.

J | V | CDR3
TRBJ1-1 | TRBV29-1 | CSVERGRDTEAFF
TRBJ2-5 | TRBV19 | CASSKILEETQYF
TRBJ1-2 | TRBV12-3/TRBV12-4 | CASRQTGVSRYGYTF
TRBJ2-1 | TRBV6-5 | CASSYSMASTSHNEQFF
TRBJ2-3 | TRBV12-3/TRBV12-4 | CASSFAAGKTDTQYF
TRBJ2-7 | TRBV7-2 | CASSLQVRSEQYF
TRBJ2-2 | TRBV7-2 | CASRRGLAGAGTGELFF
TRBJ2-1 | TRBV19 | CASSFRGLGEQFF
TRBJ2-5 | TRBV4-1 | CASSQRDRKVETQYF
TRBJ1-3 | TRBV20-1 | CSARVNLAGNTIYF
TRBJ1-2 | TRBV7-6 | CASSLEVNYGYTF
TRBJ1-1 | TRBV7-9 | CASSFWGNTEAFF
TRBJ2-2 | TRBV28 | CASSFWANTGELFF
TRBJ1-2 | TRBV2 | CASSFYVGQGRMDYGYTF
TRBJ2-3 | TRBV5-1 | CASSLESGRAYTQYF
TRBJ2-2 | TRBV7-2 | CASSLAQNSNTGELFF
TRBJ2-7 | TRBV6-1 | CASSPGTASSYEQYF
TRBJ1-1 | TRBV12-3/TRBV12-4 | CASRGQVNTEAFF
TRBJ1-6 | TRBV7-9 | CASGGDGLNNSPLHF
TRBJ1-2 | TRBV12-3/TRBV12-4 | CASSLTWGSEYTF
TRBJ1-5 | TRBV7-2 | CASSLIGVGQPQHF
TRBJ2-7 | TRBV7-3 | CASSPWIGSYEQYF
TRBJ1-2 | TRBV19 | CASSRQGVYGYTF
TRBJ2-5 | TRBV20-1 | CSASVETQYF
TRBJ1-4 | TRBV7-2 | CASSLAGTGGEKLFF
TRBJ2-7 | TRBV28 | CASSLFPYEQYF
TRBJ1-1 | TRBV28 | CASSSLRTEAFF
TRBJ1-5 | TRBV2 | CASSYFAGRSGTQHF
TRBJ1-5 | TRBV19 | CATKRGSGGGFSNQPQHF
TRBJ2-2 | TRBV12-3/TRBV12-4 | CASSPLWPGQGIGELFF
TRBJ2-3 | TRBV6-1 | CASRPGLSTDTQYF
TRBJ2-1 | TRBV7-9 | CASSLGSEQFF
TRBJ2-5 | TRBV30 | CAWDGFQETQYF
TRBJ2-1 | TRBV27 | CASSSDSPGPFNEQFF
TRBJ2-1 | TRBV11-3 | CASSLRLATGSEQFF
TRBJ2-1 | TRBV7-8 | CASSLGPRDPSNEQFF
TRBJ2-7 | TRBV6-1 | CARQGLPYEQYF
TRBJ1-1 | TRBV7-2 | CASSLASVNTEAFF
TRBJ2-5 | TRBV19 | CASSSWGEIDQETQYF
TRBJ1-1 | TRBV6-5 | CASSYTGWNTEAFF
TRBJ2-1 | TRBV20-1 | CSGAVQHEQFF
TRBJ2-1 | TRBV5-4 | CASPPRADNEQFF
TRBJ1-3 | TRBV7-9 | CASSLTNRDRASYRGNTIYF
TRBJ1-2 | TRBV11-2 | CASSLELGRQANYGYTF
TRBJ2-2 | TRBV4-3 | CASSLYSGELFF
TRBJ1-4 | TRBV7-8 | CASSPDRATNEKLFF
TRBJ2-1 | TRBV7-9 | CASSPGTHSNEQFF
TRBJ2-3 | TRBV27 | CASTPRVGNTDTQYF
TRBJ2-2 | TRBV10-3 | CAISDGGTGELFF
TRBJ2-7 | TRBV2 | CASGGQDGPYEQYF
TRBJ2-3 | TRBV27 | CASRSTSTDTQYF
TRBJ2-1 | TRBV7-3 | CASSLAVSAYNEQFF
TRBJ1-3 | TRBV7-6 | CASSLRGQASGNTIYF
TRBJ2-1 | TRBV6-6 | CASSYLRDRSIPYNEQFF
TRBJ2-1 | TRBV27 | CASSSRMDNEQFF
TRBJ1-2 | TRBV28 | CASSLSIFETVGYGYTF
TRBJ1-2 | TRBV11-2 | CASSSRTGYGYTF
TRBJ2-1 | TRBV20-1 | CSASSRLGYNEQFF
TRBJ2-2 | TRBV7-9 | CASSLARPLQGNTGELFF
TRBJ2-2 | TRBV19 | CASRYNPGTGSTGELFF